This T cell receptor (delta chain) is from a study of gamma-delta T cells after stem cell transplantation. The CDR3 is made up of 19 amino acids. Germline V lookup: CDR1 TSWWSYY, CDR2 QGS. As for this clone: Germline and junction disagree at one end, which may indicate a read error.

TCRdb re-called the RT-PCR reads using CATT. The sample consists of roughly 3,100 delta-chain clones, 20% to 25% of them appearing once. The clonotype originates from a human donor. It is not recorded whose cells these are; they may come from a transplant donor. The sequenced sample was gamma-delta T cells. The chain combines TRDV1 with TRDJ1; possibly TRDD3 for D (6 bases). CDR3 residues: CALGELGIPFARDMDRLIF. CDR3 nucleotide sequence: TGTGCTCTTGGGGAACTAGGTATCCCTTTCGCGAGGGATATGGATAGACTCATCTTT.